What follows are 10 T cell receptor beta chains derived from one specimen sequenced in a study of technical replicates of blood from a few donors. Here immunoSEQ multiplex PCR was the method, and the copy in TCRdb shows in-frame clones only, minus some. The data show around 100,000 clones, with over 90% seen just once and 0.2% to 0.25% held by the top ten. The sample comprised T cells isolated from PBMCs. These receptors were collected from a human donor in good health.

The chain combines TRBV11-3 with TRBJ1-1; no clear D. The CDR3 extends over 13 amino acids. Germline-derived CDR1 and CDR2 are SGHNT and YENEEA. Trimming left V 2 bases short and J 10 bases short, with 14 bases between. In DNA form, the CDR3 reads TGTGCCAGCAGCTTACGCCCCCGGTCGGGAGCTTTCTTT. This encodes CASSLRPRSGAFF.

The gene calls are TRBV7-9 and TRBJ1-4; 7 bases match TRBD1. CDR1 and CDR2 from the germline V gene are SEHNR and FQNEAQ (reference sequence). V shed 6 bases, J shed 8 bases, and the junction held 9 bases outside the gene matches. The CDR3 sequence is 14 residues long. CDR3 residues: CASSPPQGREKLFF. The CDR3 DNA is TGTGCCAGCAGTCCACCACAGGGGCGCGAAAAACTGTTTTTT. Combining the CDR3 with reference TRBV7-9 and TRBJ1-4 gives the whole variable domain DTGVSQNPRHKITKRGQNVTFRCDPISEHNRLYWYRQTLGQGPEFLTYFQNEAQLEKSRLLSDRFSAERPKGSFSTLEIQRTEQGDSAMYLCASSPPQGREKLFFGSGTQLSVL.

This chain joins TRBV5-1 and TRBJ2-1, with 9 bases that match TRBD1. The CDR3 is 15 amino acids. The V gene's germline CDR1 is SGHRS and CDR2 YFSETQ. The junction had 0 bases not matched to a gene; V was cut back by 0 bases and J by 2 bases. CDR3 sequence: CASSLGQGAYNEQFF. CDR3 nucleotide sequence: TGCGCCAGCAGCTTGGGACAGGGGGCCTACAATGAGCAGTTCTTC.

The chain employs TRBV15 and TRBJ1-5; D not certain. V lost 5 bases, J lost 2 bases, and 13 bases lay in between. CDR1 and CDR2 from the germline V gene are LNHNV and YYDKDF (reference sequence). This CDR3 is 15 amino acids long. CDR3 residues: CATSSPSRGNQPQHF. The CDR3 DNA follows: TGTGCCACCAGCTCCCCTTCGCGGGGCAATCAGCCCCAGCATTTT. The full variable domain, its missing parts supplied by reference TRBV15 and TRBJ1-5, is DAMVIQNPRYQVTQFGKPVTLSCSQTLNHNVMYWYQQKSSQAPKLLFHYYDKDFNNEADTPDNFQSRRPNTSFCFLDIRSPGLGDTAMYLCATSSPSRGNQPQHFGDGTRLSIL.

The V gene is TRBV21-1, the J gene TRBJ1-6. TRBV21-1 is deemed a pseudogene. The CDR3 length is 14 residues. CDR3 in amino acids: CASGAREGCSPLHF. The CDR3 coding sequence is TGTGCCAGCGGGGCGAGGGAGGGCTGCTCACCCCTCCACTTT.

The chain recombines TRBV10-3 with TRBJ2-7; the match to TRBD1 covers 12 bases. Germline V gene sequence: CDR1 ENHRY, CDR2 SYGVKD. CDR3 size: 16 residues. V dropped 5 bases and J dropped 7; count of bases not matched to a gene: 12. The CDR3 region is CAISHSPGQGAREQYF. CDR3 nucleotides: TGTGCCATCAGTCACAGTCCGGGACAGGGGGCCAGGGAGCAGTACTTC.

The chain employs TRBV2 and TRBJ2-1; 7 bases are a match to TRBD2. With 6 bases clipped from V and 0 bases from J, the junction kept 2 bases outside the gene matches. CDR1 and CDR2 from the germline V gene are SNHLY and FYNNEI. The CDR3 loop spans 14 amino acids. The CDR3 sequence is CASRREGSYNEQFF. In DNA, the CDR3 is TGTGCCAGCAGAAGGGAGGGCTCCTACAATGAGCAGTTCTTC. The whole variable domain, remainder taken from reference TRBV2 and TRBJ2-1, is EPEVTQTPSHQVTQMGQEVILRCVPISNHLYFYWYRQILGQKVEFLVSFYNNEISEKSEIFDDQFSVERPDGSNFTLKIRSTKLEDSAMYFCASRREGSYNEQFFGPGTRLTVL.

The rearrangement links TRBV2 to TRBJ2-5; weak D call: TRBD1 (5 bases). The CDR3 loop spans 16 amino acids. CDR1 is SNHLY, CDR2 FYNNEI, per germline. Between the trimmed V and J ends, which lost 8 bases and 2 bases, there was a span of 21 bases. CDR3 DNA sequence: TGTGCCAGCTTTGAAGTGGCGGCTAGGGGTCAAGAGACCCAGTACTTC. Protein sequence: CASFEVAARGQETQYF. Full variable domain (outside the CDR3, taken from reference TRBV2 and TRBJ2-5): EPEVTQTPSHQVTQMGQEVILRCVPISNHLYFYWYRQILGQKVEFLVSFYNNEISEKSEIFDDQFSVERPDGSNFTLKIRSTKLEDSAMYFCASFEVAARGQETQYFGPGTRLLVL.

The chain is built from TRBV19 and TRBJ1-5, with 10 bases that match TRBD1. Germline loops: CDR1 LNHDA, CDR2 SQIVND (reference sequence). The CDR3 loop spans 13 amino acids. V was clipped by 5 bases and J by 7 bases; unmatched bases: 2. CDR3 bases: TGTGCCAGTAGTCGGACAGGGGGGCAGCCCCAGCATTTT. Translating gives CASSRTGGQPQHF.

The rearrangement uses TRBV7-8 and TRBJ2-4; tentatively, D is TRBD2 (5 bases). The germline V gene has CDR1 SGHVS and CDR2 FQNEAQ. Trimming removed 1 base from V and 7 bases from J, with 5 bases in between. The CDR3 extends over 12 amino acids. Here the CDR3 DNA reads TGTGCCAGCAGCTTAGGCGGGAACATTCAGTACTTC. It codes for CASSLGGNIQYF.